A single sample gave rise to the 25 T cell receptor beta chains below, sequenced in a study of CXCR3-negative and CXCR3-positive naive CD8 T cells. The study made its TRB cDNA libraries by 5' RACE, adding UMI labels. TCRdb re-called the 5' RACE reads and gives one entry per CDR3 protein, without DNA. With about 63,000 distinct CDR3 sequences in the sample, the ten largest clones hold 4% to 5.5%. These receptors have no known antigen. Whole-study findings and limits: TRB CDR3s were more hydrophobic in CXCR3-positive than in CXCR3-negative naive cells.

Specimen: naive CXCR3+ CD8+ T cells from blood. Regarding subset: CD45RO-CCR7+CD27+CD95- naive CD8+ T cells expressing CXCR3 (TNR3+). These receptors were obtained from a human donor in good health. Some clones in this sample may be carry-over from other donors' samples.

The chain employs TRBV4-3 and TRBJ1-1; the TCRdb D gene call, TRBD1, has no DNA to confirm it. The length of the CDR3 is 16 residues. Germline loops: CDR1 LGHNA, CDR2 YSLEER. The CDR3 loop is CASSQDRVGQNTEAFF.

The CDR3 sequence is CASSQDLRALSYEQYF. The chain links TRBV28 to TRBJ2-7; TCRdb lists TRBD2, though no DNA is available to test this call. Germline V CDR1 and CDR2: MDHEN, SYDVKM. The CDR3 is 16 residues long.

This CDR3 is CSATDENNSYEQYF. The V gene is TRBV20-1, the J gene TRBJ2-7. There are 14 residues in the CDR3. Germline CDR1 DFQATT, CDR2 SNEGSKA (reference sequence).

This rearrangement joins TRBV9 to TRBJ1-1. The CDR3 contains 14 residues. Germline CDR1 is SGDLS and CDR2 is YYNGEE. This chain's CDR3 is CASSVNVIGPEAFF.

The chain combines TRBV27 with TRBJ2-7; TCRdb returns TRBD1, unconfirmable since there is no DNA. The CDR3 has 15 residues. The germline gives CDR1 MNHEY, CDR2 SMNVEV (reference sequence). CDR3 loop: CASTLLGQGPYEQYF.

The chain joins TRBV29-1 to TRBJ1-1; TCRdb's assignment of TRBD1 cannot be checked, as there is no DNA. The CDR3 totals 14 residues. Germline V gene data show CDR1 as SQVTM and CDR2 as ANQGSEA. CDR3 loop: CSVERQGVNTEAFF.

V gene TRBV7-9 combines with J gene TRBJ2-5; checking the TCRdb D call of TRBD1 is not possible without DNA. The CDR3 has 15 amino acids. From germline, CDR1 is SEHNR and CDR2 FQNEAQ (reference sequence). CDR3 in amino acids: CASSVGQGGQETQYF.

The chain joins TRBV10-3 to TRBJ2-3; the D gene TCRdb calls, TRBD2, cannot be checked with no DNA. CDR3 length: 15 residues. Looked up from germline, CDR1 is ENHRY and CDR2 is SYGVKD. CDR3 sequence reads: CAITPSGGVTDTQYF.

Here the CDR3 reads CASSQEGYAEQYF. The J gene is TRBJ2-7, the V gene TRBV4-2. This CDR3 has 13 residues. Germline V lookup: CDR1 LGHNA, CDR2 YNFKEQ.

The chain carries TRBV24-1 and TRBJ2-3; TCRdb returns TRBD1, unconfirmable since there is no DNA. This CDR3 is built from 13 residues. Per the germline V gene, CDR1 is KGHDR and CDR2 is SFDVKD. The chain's CDR3 is CATSDPWTDTQYF.

The chain uses TRBV5-6 and TRBJ2-1; the TCRdb D gene call, TRBD2, has no DNA to confirm it. The CDR3 sequence is 16 residues long. CDR1 SGHDT and CDR2 YYEEEE come from the germline V gene. CDR3: CASSLGLAGGLNEQFF.

The chain couples TRBV7-9 to TRBJ1-4; there is no DNA to check the TCRdb D call of TRBD1. Germline values: CDR1 SEHNR, CDR2 FQNEAQ (reference sequence). This CDR3 is 13 amino acids long. CDR3 region: CASSSRDDEKLFF.

This chain uses TRBV7-2 with TRBJ2-1; lacking DNA, the TRBD1 call made by TCRdb goes unchecked. This CDR3 is built from 15 residues. CDR1 and CDR2 (germline): SGHTA, FQGNSA. Here the CDR3 reads CASSLPPGGYNEQFF.

The chain joins TRBV7-6 to TRBJ1-1; without DNA, the TCRdb call of TRBD1 cannot be checked. CDR3 length equals 12 residues. CDR1 SGHVS and CDR2 FNYEAQ come from the germline V gene. The CDR3 is CASSSGQPEAFF.

The V gene is TRBV2, the J gene TRBJ2-5; the D call from TCRdb, TRBD1, cannot be confirmed without DNA. This CDR3 has 14 residues. Germline V gene lookup returns CDR1 SNHLY and CDR2 FYNNEI. The CDR3 spells CASGEAGGQETQYF. Together with reference TRBV2 and TRBJ2-5, the CDR3 gives the full variable domain: EPEVTQTPSHQVTQMGQEVILRCVPISNHLYFYWYRQILGQKVEFLVSFYNNEISEKSEIFDDQFSVERPDGSNFTLKIRSTKLEDSAMYFCASGEAGGQETQYFGPGTRLLVL.

This sequence joins TRBV7-2 and TRBJ2-1; the TCRdb D gene call, TRBD2, has no DNA to confirm it. The CDR3 runs to 15 residues. Germline V gene data show CDR1 as SGHTA and CDR2 as FQGNSA. The CDR3 spells CASSPGTSRGDEQFF.

By frequency, this clonotype is medium-sized. V and J are TRBV29-1 and TRBJ2-7; the D call of TRBD2 rests on TCRdb alone, since no DNA is present to check it. CDR1 SQVTM and CDR2 ANQGSEA come from the germline V gene. The CDR3 consists of 17 residues. The CDR3 loop is CSVVGPSGGTGNYEQYF.

This chain joins TRBV7-9 and TRBJ1-3; TCRdb designates TRBD1, a call that cannot be tested without DNA. Germline V gives CDR1 SEHNR, CDR2 FQNEAQ (reference sequence). The CDR3 sequence is 15 residues long. CDR3 sequence reads: CACSASGATGNTIYF.

The chain combines TRBV6-1 with TRBJ1-1; TCRdb proposes TRBD1, but this gene call is untestable without DNA. Germline values: CDR1 MNHNS, CDR2 SASEGT. This CDR3 has 17 amino acids. Here the CDR3 reads CASSEGGLGQINTEAFF.

The gene calls are TRBV7-9 and TRBJ2-3; checking the TCRdb D call of TRBD2 is not possible without DNA. The CDR3 contains 15 residues. CDR1 and CDR2 from the germline V gene are SEHNR and FQNEAQ (reference sequence). CDR3 sequence: CASIPGASSTDTQYF.

The V gene is TRBV11-2, the J gene TRBJ1-1; absent DNA, TCRdb's TRBD1 call cannot be checked. The length of the CDR3 is 14 residues. CDR1 and CDR2 from the germline V gene are SGHAT and FQNNGV. The CDR3 spells CASSPGTGNTEAFF.

The chain joins TRBV28 to TRBJ1-1; the TCRdb D gene call, TRBD1, has no DNA to confirm it. CDR1 is MDHEN and CDR2 is SYDVKM in the germline V gene. CDR3 length equals 13 residues. CDR3 amino acids: CASSPSQGTEAFF.

This rearrangement joins TRBV7-8 to TRBJ2-2; no DNA is available, so the TRBD1 call from TCRdb remains unchecked. Germline loops: CDR1 SGHVS, CDR2 FQNEAQ. The CDR3 spans 14 residues. The CDR3 here is CASSLTGRTGELFF.

The chain uses TRBV20-1 and TRBJ2-4; with no DNA, the TCRdb D assignment of TRBD2 cannot be verified. The V gene's germline CDR1 is DFQATT and CDR2 SNEGSKA (reference sequence). The length of the CDR3 is 16 residues. The CDR3 loop reads CSARSSRRGAKNIQYF.

This chain links TRBV29-1 with TRBJ2-5; TCRdb indicates TRBD1, and absent DNA this call remains unverified. This CDR3 region has 16 residues. Germline CDR1 reads SQVTM; CDR2 reads ANQGSEA. CDR3 in amino acids: CSVEGVPQGLQETQYF.